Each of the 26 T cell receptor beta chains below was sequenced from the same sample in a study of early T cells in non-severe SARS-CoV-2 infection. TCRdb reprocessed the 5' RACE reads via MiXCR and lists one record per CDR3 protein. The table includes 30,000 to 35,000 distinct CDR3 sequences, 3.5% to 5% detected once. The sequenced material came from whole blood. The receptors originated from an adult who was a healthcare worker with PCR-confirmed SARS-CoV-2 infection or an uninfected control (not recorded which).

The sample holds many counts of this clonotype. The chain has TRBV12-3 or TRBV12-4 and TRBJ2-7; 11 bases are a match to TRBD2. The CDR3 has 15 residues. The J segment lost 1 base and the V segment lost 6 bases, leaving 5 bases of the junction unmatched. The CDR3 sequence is CASRPTSGGSYEQYF. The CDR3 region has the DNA TGTGCCAGCAGGCCCACTAGCGGGGGTTCCTACGAGCAGTACTTC.

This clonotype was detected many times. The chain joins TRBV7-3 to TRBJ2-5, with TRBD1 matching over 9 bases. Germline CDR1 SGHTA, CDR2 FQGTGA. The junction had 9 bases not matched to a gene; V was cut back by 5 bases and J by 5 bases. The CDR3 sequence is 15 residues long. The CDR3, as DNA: TGTGCCAGCAGCGCGACAGGGGGAATAAGGGAGACCCAGTACTTC. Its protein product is CASSATGGIRETQYF.

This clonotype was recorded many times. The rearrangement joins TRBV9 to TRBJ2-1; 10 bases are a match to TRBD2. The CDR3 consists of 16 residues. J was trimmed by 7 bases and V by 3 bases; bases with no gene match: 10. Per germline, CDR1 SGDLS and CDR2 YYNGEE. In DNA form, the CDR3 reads TGTGCCAGCAGCGGGACCGGAGGTAGCGGGAGGAATGAGCAGTTCTTC. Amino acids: CASSGTGGSGRNEQFF.

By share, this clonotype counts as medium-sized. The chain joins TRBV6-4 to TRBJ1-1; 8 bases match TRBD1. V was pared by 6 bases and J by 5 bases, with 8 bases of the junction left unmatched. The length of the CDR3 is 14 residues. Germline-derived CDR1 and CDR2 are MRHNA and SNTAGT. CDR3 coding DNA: TGTGCCAGCAGGCGACAGGGGATATCGACTGAAGCTTTCTTT. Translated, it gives CASRRQGISTEAFF.

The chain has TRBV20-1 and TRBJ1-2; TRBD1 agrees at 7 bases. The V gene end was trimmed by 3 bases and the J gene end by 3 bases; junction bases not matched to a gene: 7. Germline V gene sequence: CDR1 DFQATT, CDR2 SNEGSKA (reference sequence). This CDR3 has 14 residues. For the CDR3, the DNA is TGCAGTGCTAGGCGCAGGGGGGAGGACTATGGCTACACCTTC. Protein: CSARRRGEDYGYTF.

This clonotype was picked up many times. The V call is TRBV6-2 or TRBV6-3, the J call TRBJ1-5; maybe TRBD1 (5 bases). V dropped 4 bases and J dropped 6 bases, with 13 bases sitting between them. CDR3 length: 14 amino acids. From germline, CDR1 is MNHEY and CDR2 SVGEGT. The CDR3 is CASSFSGPPQPQHF. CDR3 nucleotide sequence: TGTGCCAGCAGTTTCTCAGGGCCCCCTCAGCCCCAGCATTTT.

CDR3 DNA: TGTGCCAGCGCCCTGGGAACTAGCGGAGTGTACAATGAGCAGTTCTTC. Translating gives CASALGTSGVYNEQFF. This chain connects TRBV2 to TRBJ2-1; TRBD2 matches 8 bases. The V and J ends lost 8 bases and 4 bases, in that order; junction bases with no gene match: 13. The CDR3 contains 16 residues. CDR1 is SNHLY and CDR2 is FYNNEI in the germline V gene. Full variable domain (rest looked up from reference TRBV2 and TRBJ2-1): EPEVTQTPSHQVTQMGQEVILRCVPISNHLYFYWYRQILGQKVEFLVSFYNNEISEKSEIFDDQFSVERPDGSNFTLKIRSTKLEDSAMYFCASALGTSGVYNEQFFGPGTRLTVL.

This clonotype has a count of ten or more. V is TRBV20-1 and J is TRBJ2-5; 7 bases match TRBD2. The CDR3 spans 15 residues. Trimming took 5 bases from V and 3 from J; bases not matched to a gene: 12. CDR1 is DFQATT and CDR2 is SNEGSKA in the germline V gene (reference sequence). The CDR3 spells CSALERGPWEETQYF. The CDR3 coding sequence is TGCAGTGCTTTGGAGCGGGGCCCCTGGGAAGAGACCCAGTACTTC.

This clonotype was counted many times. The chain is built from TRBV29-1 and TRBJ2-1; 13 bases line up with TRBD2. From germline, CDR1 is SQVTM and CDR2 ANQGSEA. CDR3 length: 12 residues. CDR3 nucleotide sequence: TGCGGAGGGACTAGCGGGATCCGTGAGCAGTTCTTC. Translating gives CGGTSGIREQFF.

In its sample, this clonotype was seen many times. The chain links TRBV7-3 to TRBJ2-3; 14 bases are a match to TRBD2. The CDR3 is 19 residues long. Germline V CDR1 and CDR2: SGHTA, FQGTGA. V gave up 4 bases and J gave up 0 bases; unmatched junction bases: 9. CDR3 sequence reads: CASSSGLAGALTSTDTQYF. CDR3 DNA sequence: TGTGCCAGCAGCTCGGGACTAGCGGGAGCCCTCACTAGCACAGATACGCAGTATTTT.

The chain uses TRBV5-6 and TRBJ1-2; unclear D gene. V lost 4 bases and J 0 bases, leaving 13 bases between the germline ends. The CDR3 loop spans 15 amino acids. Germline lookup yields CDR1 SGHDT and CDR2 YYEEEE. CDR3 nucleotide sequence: TGTGCCAGCAGCCCATGGCACGCAACTAACTATGGCTACACCTTC. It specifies CASSPWHATNYGYTF.

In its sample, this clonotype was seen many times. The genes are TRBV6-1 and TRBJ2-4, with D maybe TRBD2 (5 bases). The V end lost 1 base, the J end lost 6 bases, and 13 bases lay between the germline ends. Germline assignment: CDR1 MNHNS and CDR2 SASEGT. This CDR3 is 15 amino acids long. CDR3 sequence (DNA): TGTGCCAGCAGTGAAGAAGGGCGAGCGGCAAACATTCAGTACTTC. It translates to CASSEEGRAANIQYF.

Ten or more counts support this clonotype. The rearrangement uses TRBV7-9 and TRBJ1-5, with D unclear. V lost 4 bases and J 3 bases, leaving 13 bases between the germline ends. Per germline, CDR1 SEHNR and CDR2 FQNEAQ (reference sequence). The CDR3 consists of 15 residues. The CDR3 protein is CASSYDMAPNQPQHF. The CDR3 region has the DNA TGTGCCAGCAGCTATGACATGGCCCCCAATCAGCCCCAGCATTTT.

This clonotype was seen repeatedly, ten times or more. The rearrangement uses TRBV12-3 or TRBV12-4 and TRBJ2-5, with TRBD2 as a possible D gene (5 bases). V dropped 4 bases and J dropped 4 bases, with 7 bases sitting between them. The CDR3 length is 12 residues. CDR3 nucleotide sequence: TGTGCCAGCAGTTCTAGCAGAGAGACCCAGTACTTC. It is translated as CASSSSRETQYF.

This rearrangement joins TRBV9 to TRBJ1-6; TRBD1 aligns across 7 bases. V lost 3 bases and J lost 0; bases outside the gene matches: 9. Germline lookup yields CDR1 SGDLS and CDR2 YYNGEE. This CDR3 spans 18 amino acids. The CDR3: CASSARDSSSSYNSPLHF. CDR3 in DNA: TGTGCCAGCAGCGCCAGGGACAGCTCGAGCTCCTATAATTCACCCCTCCACTTT.

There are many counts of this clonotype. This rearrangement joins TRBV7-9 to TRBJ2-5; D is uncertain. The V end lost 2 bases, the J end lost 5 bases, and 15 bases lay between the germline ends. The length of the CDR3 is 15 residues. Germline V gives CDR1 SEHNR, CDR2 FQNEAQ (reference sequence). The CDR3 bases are TGTGCCAGCAGCTTAAGATCACAAGTTAGTGAGACCCAGTACTTC. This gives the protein CASSLRSQVSETQYF.

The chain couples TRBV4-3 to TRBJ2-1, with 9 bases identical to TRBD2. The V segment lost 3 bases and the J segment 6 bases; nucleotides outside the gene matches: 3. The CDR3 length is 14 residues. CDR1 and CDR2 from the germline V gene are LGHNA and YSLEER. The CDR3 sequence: CASSQAGGTNEQFF. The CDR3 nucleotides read TGCGCCAGCAGCCAGGCGGGGGGGACCAATGAGCAGTTCTTC.

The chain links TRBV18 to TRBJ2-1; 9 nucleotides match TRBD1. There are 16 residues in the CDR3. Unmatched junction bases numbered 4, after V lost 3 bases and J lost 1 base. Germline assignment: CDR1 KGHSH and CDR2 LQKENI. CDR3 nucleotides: TGTGCCAGCTCACCCGGGACAGGGTTTTCCTACAATGAGCAGTTCTTC. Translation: CASSPGTGFSYNEQFF.

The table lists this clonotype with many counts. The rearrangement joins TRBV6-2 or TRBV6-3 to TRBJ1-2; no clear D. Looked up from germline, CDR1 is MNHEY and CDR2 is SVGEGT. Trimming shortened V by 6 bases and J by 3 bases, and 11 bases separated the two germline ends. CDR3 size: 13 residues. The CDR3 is CASSRRLDYGYTF. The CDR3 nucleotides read TGTGCCAGCAGCCGAAGACTAGACTATGGCTACACCTTC.

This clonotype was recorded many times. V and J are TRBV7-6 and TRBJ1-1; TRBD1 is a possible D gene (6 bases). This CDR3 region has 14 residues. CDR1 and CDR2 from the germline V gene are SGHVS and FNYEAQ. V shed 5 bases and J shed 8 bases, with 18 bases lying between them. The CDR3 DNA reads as TGTGCCAGCAGCCCCCGGGACAACATGGCAGAAGCTTTCTTT. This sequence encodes CASSPRDNMAEAFF. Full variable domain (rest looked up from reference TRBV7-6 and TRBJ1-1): GAGVSQSPRYKVTKRGQDVALRCDPISGHVSLYWYRQALGQGPEFLTYFNYEAQQDKSGLPNDRFSAERPEGSISTLTIQRTEQRDSAMYRCASSPRDNMAEAFFGQGTRLTVV.

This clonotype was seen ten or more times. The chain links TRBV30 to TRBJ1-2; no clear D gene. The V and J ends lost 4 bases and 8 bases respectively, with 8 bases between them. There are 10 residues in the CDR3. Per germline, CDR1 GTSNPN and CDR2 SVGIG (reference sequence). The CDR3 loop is CAWKQGGYTF. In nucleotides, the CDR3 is TGTGCCTGGAAACAAGGGGGCTACACCTTC.

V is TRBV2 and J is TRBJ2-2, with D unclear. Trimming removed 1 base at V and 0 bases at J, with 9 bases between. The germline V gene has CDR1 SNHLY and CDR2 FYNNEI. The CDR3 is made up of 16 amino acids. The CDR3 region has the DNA TGTGCCAGCAGTGAAGTTGGTCGGGCGAACACCGGGGAGCTGTTTTTT. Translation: CASSEVGRANTGELFF.

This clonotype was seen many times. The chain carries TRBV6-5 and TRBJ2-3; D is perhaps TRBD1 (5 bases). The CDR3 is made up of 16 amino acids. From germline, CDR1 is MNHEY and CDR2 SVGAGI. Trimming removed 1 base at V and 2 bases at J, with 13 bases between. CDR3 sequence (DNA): TGTGCCAGCAGTTACTTACCTCTAGGGGTCACAGATACGCAGTATTTT. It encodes CASSYLPLGVTDTQYF.

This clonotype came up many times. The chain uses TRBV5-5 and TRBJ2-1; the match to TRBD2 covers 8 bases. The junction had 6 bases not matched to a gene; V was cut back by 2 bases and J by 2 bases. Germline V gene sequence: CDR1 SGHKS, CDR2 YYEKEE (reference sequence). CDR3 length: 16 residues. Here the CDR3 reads CASSFFGSGTYNEQFF. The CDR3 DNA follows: TGTGCCAGCAGCTTCTTCGGTAGCGGGACCTACAATGAGCAGTTCTTC. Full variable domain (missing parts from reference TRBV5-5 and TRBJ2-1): DAGVTQSPTHLIKTRGQQVTLRCSPISGHKSVSWYQQVLGQGPQFIFQYYEKEERGRGNFPDRFSARQFPNYSSELNVNALLLGDSALYLCASSFFGSGTYNEQFFGPGTRLTVL.

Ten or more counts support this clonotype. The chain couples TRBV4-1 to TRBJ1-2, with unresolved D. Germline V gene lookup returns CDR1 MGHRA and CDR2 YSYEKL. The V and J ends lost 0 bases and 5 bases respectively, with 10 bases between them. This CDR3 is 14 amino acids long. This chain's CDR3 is CASSQELGNYGYTF. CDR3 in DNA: TGCGCCAGCAGCCAAGAATTGGGGAATTATGGCTACACCTTC.

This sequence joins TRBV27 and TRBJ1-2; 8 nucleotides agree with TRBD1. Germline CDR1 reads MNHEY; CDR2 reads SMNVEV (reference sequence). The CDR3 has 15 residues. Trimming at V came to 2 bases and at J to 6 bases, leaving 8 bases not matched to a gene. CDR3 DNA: TGTGCCAGCAGTTTACAGGGCAGGGGGCTGAATGGCTACACCTTC. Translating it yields CASSLQGRGLNGYTF.